These 3 T cell receptor beta chains originate from one sample sequenced in a study of shared clonotypes between healthy human individuals. In the naive CD8 group, cells lacked CD45RO and were positively selected for CCR7, so terminally differentiated effector memory CD45RA+ cells were left out. Repertoires were generated with immunoSEQ multiplex PCR, while TCRdb's copy carries only in-frame clones and drops some. The sample shows approximately 650,000 clones, around 95% of them seen only once. Sequenced sample: naive CD8+ T cells sorted from blood. The source of these receptors is a young woman in good health.

The V gene is TRBV14, the J gene TRBJ2-7; 12 positions agree with TRBD1. V lost 4 bases and J lost 3; bases outside the gene matches: 4. Germline assignment: CDR1 SGHDN and CDR2 FVKESK. CDR3 size: 15 residues. For the CDR3, the DNA is TGTGCCAGCAGCCCGGGACAGGGGGCCTTCTACGAGCAGTACTTC. It is translated as CASSPGQGAFYEQYF.

On this clone: Other DNA sequences from this sample encode an identical CDR3 as well. The CDR3 DNA reads TGTGCCAGCAGTTATTACAATGAGCAGTTCTTC. Its protein product is CASSYYNEQFF. The chain combines TRBV27 with TRBJ2-1, with D unresolved. Germline V gives CDR1 MNHEY, CDR2 SMNVEV (reference sequence). The CDR3 runs to 11 residues. V was shortened by 4 bases and J by 4 bases, with 2 bases between the two germline ends.

The chain employs TRBV27 and TRBJ2-5; no firm D call. The length of the CDR3 is 12 residues. CDR1 is MNHEY and CDR2 is SMNVEV in the germline V gene (reference sequence). The ends were cut back, 4 bases at V and 5 bases at J, with 8 bases in the middle. The DNA of the CDR3 is TGTGCCAGCAGTTCCCATGGGGAGACCCAGTACTTC. Its protein is CASSSHGETQYF.